The 31 T cell receptor beta chains below come from one sample, sequenced in a study of T cell repertoires in cytomegalovirus infection (dated by TCRdb to about 2019). The treatment or condition tag for this specimen amounts to: in vitro stimulation with specific CMV peptide epitopes to enrich CMV-specific T cells. Instrument used: Illumina HiSeq 1500. TCRdb reran the public reads through fastp at Q25 and MiXCR, keeping productive beta chains. Every distinct CDR3 protein forms one entry, paired with its most common genes and DNA. Counted in this sample were approximately 110,000 distinct CDR3 sequences; around 45% of them appeared once. The ten largest clonotypes hold approximately 69% of the sample. The antigens of these receptors remain unknown. The sample consisted of CD8+ T cells from cultured PBMCs, taken from culture after CMV antigen stimulation. The receptors originated from a human donor in good health (CMV status not recorded). Some clones in this sample may be carry-over from other donors' samples.

In its sample, this clonotype was seen once. With a much larger clone just one base away, this may be a read error. The CDR3 here is CASGPAISNYGYTF. The CDR3, as DNA: TGTGCCAGCGGCCCCGCAATCTCTAACTATGGCTACACCTTC. This chain links TRBV7-2 with TRBJ1-2; D unclear. The V and J ends lost 8 bases and 0 bases respectively, with 13 bases between them. This CDR3 contains 14 residues. The V gene's germline CDR1 is SGHTA and CDR2 FQGNSA. The variable domain in full, with the rest retrieved from reference TRBV7-2 and TRBJ1-2, is GAGVSQSPSNKVTEKGKDVELRCDPISGHTALYWYRQSLGQGLEFLIYFQGNSAPDKSGLPSDRFSAERTGGSVSTLTIQRTQQEDSAVYLCASGPAISNYGYTFGSGTRLTVV.

V gene TRBV4-1 combines with J gene TRBJ1-1; 7 bases map to TRBD1. Germline V gene sequence: CDR1 MGHRA, CDR2 YSYEKL. J gave up 0 bases and V 4 bases, and 8 bases lay outside the gene matches. This CDR3 is 16 amino acids long. CDR3 coding DNA: TGCGCCAGCAGCCTACCGGAGGGGGCTCTGAACACTGAAGCTTTCTTT. It specifies CASSLPEGALNTEAFF.

J is TRBJ2-7 and V is TRBV5-6; no reliable D call. In germline, CDR1 is SGHDT, CDR2 YYEEEE. V lost 2 bases, J lost 6 bases, and 12 bases lay in between. This CDR3 has 13 residues. CDR3 DNA sequence: TGTGCCAGCAGCTTTCGGCTAGTTGGCGAGCAGTACTTC. This translates into CASSFRLVGEQYF.

V gene TRBV12-3 or TRBV12-4 combines with J gene TRBJ1-2; weak D call: TRBD1 (6 bases). The V and J ends lost 4 bases and 0 bases respectively, with 6 bases between them. CDR3 length: 13 residues. CDR3 nucleotide sequence: TGTGCCAGCAGTTGGACAGCTAACTATGGCTACACCTTC. Translation: CASSWTANYGYTF.

This rearrangement joins TRBV6-1 to TRBJ2-1; 8 positions match TRBD2. V gave up 4 bases and J gave up 12 bases; unmatched junction bases: 20. The CDR3 totals 17 residues. Germline CDR1 is MNHNS and CDR2 is SASEGT. The DNA for the CDR3 is TGTGCCAGCAGTGCTCTCTCAAGCACTAGCGGCCCCCTTGGGCAGTTCTTC. It codes for CASSALSSTSGPLGQFF.

With respect to this clonotype: The junction shows a germline mismatch at one end, possibly a read error. The chain carries TRBV12-3 or TRBV12-4 and TRBJ2-5, with TRBD1 identical over 10 bases. The length of the CDR3 is 14 residues. CDR3 protein: CASRSGQGVEIQYF. In DNA form, the CDR3 reads TGTGCCAGCAGATCCGGACAGGGGGTAGAGATCCAGTACTTC.

The rearrangement uses TRBV6-4 and TRBJ2-1, with a weak D call TRBD2 (6 bases). CDR1 MRHNA and CDR2 SNTAGT come from the germline V gene. The V end was cut by 5 bases, the J end by 7 bases, with 18 bases between. This CDR3 is 15 amino acids long. The CDR3 nucleotides read TGTGCCAGCAGTTCACTAGCTGGGAGTCGAAATGAGCAGTTCTTC. As protein: CASSSLAGSRNEQFF.

This clonotype has ten or more counts. The chain links TRBV7-6 to TRBJ2-5, with TRBD1 as a possible D gene (5 bases). The CDR3 extends over 16 amino acids. Germline CDR1 reads SGHVS; CDR2 reads FNYEAQ. Trimming cost V 1 base and J 4 bases, with 16 bases left between them. The CDR3 reads CASSLVGSERGETQYF. CDR3 sequence (DNA): TGTGCCAGCAGCTTAGTCGGCAGCGAAAGGGGAGAGACCCAGTACTTC.

The chain recombines TRBV28 with TRBJ2-1, with TRBD1 identical over 10 bases. CDR1 is MDHEN and CDR2 is SYDVKM in the germline V gene. Losses at the gene ends were 5 bases for V and 6 bases for J; bases not matched to a gene: 4. The CDR3 runs 14 residues. The CDR3 spells CASSDDRGLNEQFF. CDR3 DNA sequence: TGTGCCAGCAGTGACGACAGGGGGCTCAATGAGCAGTTCTTC.

V and J are TRBV7-6 and TRBJ2-3; TRBD1 is a possible D gene (6 bases). Trimming removed 5 bases from V and 3 bases from J, with 15 bases in between. This CDR3 has 15 amino acids. Germline-derived CDR1 and CDR2 are SGHVS and FNYEAQ. This CDR3 is CASSNAGGPTDTQYF. CDR3 nucleotide sequence: TGTGCCAGCAGCAATGCTGGGGGCCCGACAGATACGCAGTATTTT. The complete variable domain, with remaining parts taken from reference TRBV7-6 and TRBJ2-3, reads GAGVSQSPRYKVTKRGQDVALRCDPISGHVSLYWYRQALGQGPEFLTYFNYEAQQDKSGLPNDRFSAERPEGSISTLTIQRTEQRDSAMYRCASSNAGGPTDTQYFGPGTRLTVL.

This clonotype was counted a few times. The chain couples TRBV11-2 to TRBJ2-5; the D is unclear. Deletions cut 1 base from V and 1 base from J, with 4 bases between. This CDR3 has 13 residues. Germline V gives CDR1 SGHAT, CDR2 FQNNGV. CDR3 DNA: TGTGCCAGCAGCTTAGTTGCCCAAGAGACCCAGTACTTC. Its protein product is CASSLVAQETQYF. Filled out from reference TRBV11-2 and TRBJ2-5, the complete variable domain reads EAGVAQSPRYKIIEKRQSVAFWCNPISGHATLYWYQQILGQGPKLLIQFQNNGVVDDSQLPKDRFSAERLKGVDSTLKIQPAKLEDSAVYLCASSLVAQETQYFGPGTRLLVL.

This clonotype was counted between two and nine times. The rearrangement links TRBV19 to TRBJ2-1; TRBD2 agrees at 7 bases. CDR1 is LNHDA and CDR2 is SQIVND in the germline V gene (reference sequence). This CDR3 is built from 13 residues. Germline trimming cut 10 bases from V and 7 bases from J; bases unmatched to any gene: 10. The CDR3 sequence is CATNRGVWNEQFF. The CDR3 region has the DNA TGTGCCACCAATCGGGGGGTTTGGAATGAGCAGTTCTTC.

CDR3 sequence (DNA): TGTGCCAGCAGCCACCTCACCTCCCTAGCGGGGGGCCATGAGCAGTTCTTC. It encodes CASSHLTSLAGGHEQFF. The chain joins TRBV3-1 to TRBJ2-1, with 11 bases that match TRBD2. V dropped 3 bases and J dropped 8; count of bases not matched to a gene: 12. CDR1 and CDR2 from the germline V gene are LGHDT and YNNKEL (reference sequence). The CDR3 runs to 17 residues.

Many counts were recorded for this clonotype. The chain has TRBV12-5 and TRBJ1-1; unclear D gene. The CDR3 has 10 amino acids. CDR1 is LGHNT and CDR2 is FRNRAP in the germline V gene. The V and J ends lost 2 bases and 10 bases respectively, with 5 bases between them. Here the CDR3 DNA reads TGTGCTAGTGGTTTGCGGATAGCTTTCTTT. Translation: CASGLRIAFF.

This clonotype appeared a few times. CDR3 residues: CASSFYPGDEQFF. CDR3 DNA sequence: TGTGCCAGCAGCTTTTATCCGGGGGATGAGCAGTTCTTC. This rearrangement joins TRBV7-6 to TRBJ2-1; D may be TRBD2 (6 bases). CDR3 length: 13 amino acids. The germline V gene has CDR1 SGHVS and CDR2 FNYEAQ. Deletions cut 3 bases from V and 8 bases from J, with 11 bases between. Using reference TRBV7-6 and TRBJ2-1 for the parts outside the CDR3, the full variable domain is GAGVSQSPRYKVTKRGQDVALRCDPISGHVSLYWYRQALGQGPEFLTYFNYEAQQDKSGLPNDRFSAERPEGSISTLTIQRTEQRDSAMYRCASSFYPGDEQFFGPGTRLTVL.

The chain couples TRBV12-3 or TRBV12-4 to TRBJ1-6; possibly TRBD1 for D (6 bases). V lost 6 bases and J 8 bases, leaving 23 bases between the germline ends. There are 17 residues in the CDR3. The CDR3 loop reads CASSHTVGAAAHSPLHF. CDR3 nucleotides: TGTGCCAGCAGCCATACTGTGGGGGCGGCGGCCCATTCACCCCTCCACTTT.

The chain uses TRBV5-6 and TRBJ1-4; a weak D match, TRBD1 (5 bases). CDR1 and CDR2 from the germline V gene are SGHDT and YYEEEE. V was clipped by 6 bases and J by 7 bases, with 19 bases between them. CDR3 size: 15 residues. In DNA form, the CDR3 reads TGTGCCAGCACCCTACTTTGGGGACGGGTTGAAAAACTGTTTTTT. Translating it yields CASTLLWGRVEKLFF.

The rearrangement joins TRBV12-3 or TRBV12-4 to TRBJ2-7, with TRBD2 identical over 11 bases. This CDR3 region has 14 residues. The junction had 3 bases not matched to a gene; V was cut back by 5 bases and J by 3 bases. The CDR3 here is CASSDGTSGYEQYF. The CDR3, as DNA: TGTGCCAGCAGTGACGGGACTAGCGGCTACGAGCAGTACTTC.

This clonotype was detected only a few times. The chain couples TRBV5-4 to TRBJ2-2, with 7 bases aligning to TRBD1. The CDR3 has 13 residues. The ends lost 0 bases at V and 9 bases at J; junction bases unmatched: 2. The germline gives CDR1 SGHNT, CDR2 YYREEE (reference sequence). The CDR3 sequence is CASSLAGGWELFF. DNA of the CDR3: TGTGCCAGCAGCTTGGCAGGGGGTTGGGAGCTGTTTTTT.

The chain employs TRBV2 and TRBJ2-5, with D possibly TRBD2 on 5 matching bases. The length of the CDR3 is 14 residues. The germline V and J ends were trimmed by 8 bases and 2 bases, with 15 bases remaining between them. The germline V gene has CDR1 SNHLY and CDR2 FYNNEI. The CDR3 region is CASATPGIQETQYF. The CDR3 DNA follows: TGTGCCAGCGCAACTCCCGGGATTCAAGAGACCCAGTACTTC.

In this sample, this clonotype turned up many times. The chain is built from TRBV20-1 and TRBJ1-2; 7 bases match TRBD1. Per the germline V gene, CDR1 is DFQATT and CDR2 is SNEGSKA (reference sequence). Trimming cost V 8 bases and J 4 bases; bases outside gene matches: 13. The CDR3 runs 14 residues. The CDR3 protein is CSPLDGRTGYGYTF. CDR3 DNA: TGCAGTCCCTTAGATGGGCGGACAGGCTATGGCTACACCTTC.

This clonotype showed up many times. The chain combines TRBV6-5 with TRBJ1-2, with a weak D call TRBD1 (6 bases). In germline, CDR1 is MNHEY, CDR2 SVGAGI. The CDR3 totals 13 residues. V shed 6 bases and J shed 3 bases, with 11 bases lying between them. The CDR3 DNA reads as TGTGCCAGCAGAACCGGGACATACTATGGCTACACCTTC. Protein sequence: CASRTGTYYGYTF.

CDR3 bases: TGTGCCATCAGTGAGCTGGGGAGAGGCAATGAGCAGTTCTTC. Its translation is CAISELGRGNEQFF. V usage is TRBV10-3 and J usage is TRBJ2-1; D is possibly TRBD2 (5 bases). The germline V gene encodes CDR1 ENHRY and CDR2 SYGVKD. V was shortened by 2 bases and J by 6 bases, with 11 bases between the two germline ends. This CDR3 spans 14 amino acids.

In this sample, this clonotype turned up many times. The rearrangement uses TRBV12-5 and TRBJ1-1; tentatively, D is TRBD1 (5 bases). This CDR3 comprises 13 residues. V was pared by 3 bases and J by 3 bases, with 8 bases between. CDR1 LGHNT and CDR2 FRNRAP come from the germline V gene. The CDR3 region has the DNA TGTGCTAGTGGTTTAAAAGGGGACACTGAAGCTTTCTTT. This encodes CASGLKGDTEAFF.

CDR3: CASNGREKTQYF. The DNA for the CDR3 is TGTGCCAGCAACGGCCGCGAGAAGACCCAGTACTTC. The V gene is TRBV28, the J gene TRBJ2-5; D unclear. The V gene lost 7 bases and the J gene lost 6 bases, with 12 bases spanning the gap. Germline assignment: CDR1 MDHEN and CDR2 SYDVKM. The CDR3 consists of 12 residues.

This clonotype was seen many times. The chain combines TRBV7-9 with TRBJ2-2, with D perhaps matching TRBD1 (6 bases). CDR1 and CDR2 (germline): SEHNR, FQNEAQ (reference sequence). Trimming pared 11 bases from V and 1 base from J, leaving 11 bases between. This CDR3 contains 13 residues. CDR3 nucleotide sequence: TGTGCCTTGGGGGCGGTGAACACCGGGGAGCTGTTTTTT. Protein: CALGAVNTGELFF.

This chain joins TRBV28 and TRBJ2-3; TRBD1 or TRBD2 may be the D gene (5 bases each). There are 14 residues in the CDR3. V gave up 1 base and J gave up 2 bases, with 7 bases separating them. CDR1 is MDHEN, CDR2 SYDVKM, per germline. The CDR3 DNA reads as TGTGCCAGCAGTTTATTGGGGGTCACAGATACGCAGTATTTT. Translated: CASSLLGVTDTQYF.

About this clonotype: An end of the junction differs from the germline gene, which may be a read error. This chain links TRBV7-2 with TRBJ2-3, with D perhaps assigned TRBD1 or TRBD2 (5 bases each). CDR3 length: 12 residues. CDR1 and CDR2 (germline): SGHTA, FQGNSA. CDR3 region: CASSEGPPDQSF. The CDR3 nucleotides read TGTGCCAGCAGCGAGGGGCCGCCGGATCAGAGTTTT.

The chain joins TRBV7-6 to TRBJ2-2; the match to TRBD2 covers 14 bases. The CDR3 extends over 21 amino acids. Germline lookup yields CDR1 SGHVS and CDR2 FNYEAQ. After removal of 2 bases from V and 0 bases from J, the junction contained 11 bases not matched to a gene. The CDR3 spells CASSLRTSGGPDQTNTGELFF. In nucleotides, the CDR3 is TGTGCCAGCAGCTTAAGGACTAGCGGGGGGCCTGATCAAACGAACACCGGGGAGCTGTTTTTT.

The rearrangement links TRBV7-3 to TRBJ1-3; possibly TRBD1 for D (5 bases). Trimming cost V 5 bases and J 8 bases, with 7 bases left between them. The CDR3 has 11 amino acids. Germline V CDR1 and CDR2: SGHTA, FQGTGA. CDR3 protein: CASSPGHTIYF. In DNA, the CDR3 is TGTGCCAGCAGCCCGGGACACACCATATATTTT. The variable domain in full, with the rest retrieved from reference TRBV7-3 and TRBJ1-3, is GAGVSQTPSNKVTEKGKYVELRCDPISGHTALYWYRQSLGQGPEFLIYFQGTGAADDSGLPNDRFFAVRPEGSVSTLKIQRTERGDSAVYLCASSPGHTIYFGEGSWLTVV.

The chain carries TRBV28 and TRBJ2-5; no definite D call. There are 15 residues in the CDR3. The ends were cut back, 4 bases at V and 2 bases at J, with 14 bases in the middle. Germline CDR1 is MDHEN and CDR2 is SYDVKM. For the CDR3, the DNA is TGTGCCAGCAGTTCCCCCCTGGGGAAGCAAGAGACCCAGTACTTC. Its protein product is CASSSPLGKQETQYF.